Listed here is a single T cell receptor (beta chain). The antigen is not known. These data come from a study of T cell responses to AZD1222 COVID-19 vaccine. Findings and limits, study-wide: Close to half of all spike-specific TCRs reportedly target regions of the variants that are unmutated.

Generated by immunoSEQ multiplex PCR, the TCRdb table keeps only in-frame clones and is missing some. The sample records 120,000 to 150,000 clones, approximately 78% being singletons. The CDR3 is made up of 17 amino acids. V was clipped by 2 bases and J by 6 bases; unmatched bases: 10. Germline CDR1 is LGHDT and CDR2 is YNNKEL (reference sequence). This clonotype was sampled from an adult in good health. The chain links TRBV3-1 (or the pseudogene TRBV3-2) to TRBJ1-5; 10 bases match TRBD1. Source: peripheral blood, taken on day 0 of MenACWY control vaccination. Written as DNA, the CDR3 is TGTGCCAGCAGCCAACACCCTCCGGGACAGGGGAGTCAGCCCCAGCATTTT. Translated: CASSQHPPGQGSQPQHF.